This TCR beta chain was recovered during a study of shared clonotypes between healthy human individuals (TCRdb year 2020). Regarding the complete study: The cohort included three men and two women between 18 and 49 years of age. For each donor, three plates each were used for CD4 naive and CD4 memory, two plates were used for CD8 naive, and one plate was used for CD8 memory. The study deeply sequenced blood TCR repertoires of about 5 healthy adults to estimate repertoire size and the extent of clonotype sharing between individuals. To increase sequencing depth and limit assay-specific biases, different laboratories used diverse techniques to prepare libraries and sequence TCR repertoires. Leukapheresis yielded between about 0.8 and 9.5 billion PBMCs per donor. The study at large found these results: The genetic and exposure-history diversity represented was limited by the small number of donors. Larger estimated clonotype richness was generally found for naive subsets than for memory subsets. Across four donors, about 4.5% of naive CD4, approximately 3.5% of naive CD8, around 2.5% of memory CD4, and 0.4% of memory CD8 clonotypes were shared. Pairwise subsampling indicated that sequencing depth was expected to affect the degree of clonotype sharing among donors. Sampling was restricted to blood, and TCR repertoires in tissues likely differ from the TCR repertoires found in blood. Higher generation probabilities were observed for clonotypes shared by all four sorted-subset donors than for non-shared clonotypes. Incomplete sequencing was indicated by rarefaction of sorted-subset datasets, despite the large sequencing depth.

Donors were healthy HIV-negative adults with no recently reported acute infections or vaccinations. Every donor was a Caucasian adult residing in Nashville, Tennessee, USA. CD4+ T cells were enriched by magnetic negative selection, after which naive cells were positively selected on CD45RA and the negative fraction was taken as the memory subset. Blood was collected by leukapheresis, and PBMCs were isolated by Ficoll-Histopaque density gradient centrifugation and then cryopreserved in liquid nitrogen vapor phase. Purity and quantity of every magnetically sorted T cell population were checked by analytical flow cytometry. Genomic DNA was isolated from each sorted fraction and quantified by UV absorbance on a Nanodrop 2000c. Looking up the germline V gene (reference sequence) yields CDR1 PRHDT and CDR2 FYEKMQ. Including cysteine and phenylalanine, the CDR3 has 14 amino acids. CDR3 DNA only is kept here, 42 bases in frame from base 1. At the junction V is shortened by 5 bases and J by 6 bases, with 14 bases in between.

Of note for this clone: Its antigen remains undetermined. Base-call qualities are not available, and no considerably larger clone is one nucleotide away.

Using the deep immunoSEQ assay, TCR CDR3 regions were amplified from genomic DNA by multiplex PCR. Extracted genomic DNA from each cell subset was distributed evenly across all wells of several immunoSEQ 96-well plates, and each plate was treated as a replicate. For sorted subsets, roughly 200 ng of genomic DNA, equivalent to 25,000 to 35,000 T cell genomes, went into each replicate PCR. Purified libraries were measured with a Qubit 3.0 fluorometer, size-checked on a Bioanalyzer 2100, and measured again with the KAPA Library Quantification kit. Every immunoSEQ 96-well plate was sequenced on a dedicated single-read 150-cycle Illumina NextSeq 550 flow cell. The published analysis was carried out like this. Because the immunoSEQ output held only junctional sequences and lacked quality scores, the filtering could not match the filtering applied to full-length reads. Sequences were annotated with PyIR, a Python wrapper for IgBLAST v1.9, and V/J genes and CDR3 were assigned using IMGT germline references. Any read was removed if the V/J assignment was weak (E-value above 1e-6), the CDR3 was missing, or the read contained stop codons, out-of-frame junctions, or ambiguous translated residues. A V3J clonotype was defined by an identical inferred V gene, J gene, and CDR3 amino acid sequence. Percentage overlap between repertoires was computed as shared unique clonotypes divided by the size of the smaller repertoire. RTK rarefaction, the Chao1 estimator, and Recon v2.1 estimates of unobserved clonotypes were used to assess repertoire richness. OLGA was used to compute generation probabilities for all TCRbeta clonotypes that the gDNA method yielded from a few donors. The table was pulled from immuneACCESS by TCRdb, which kept in-frame rearrangements only. Such tables lose some clones; where checked, under half of the loss comes from unresolved V genes, and the rest has no known cause. V, J and clone size reflect that table, while D and trimming were determined from the DNA. The sample includes about 2.3 million clones, with approximately 93% observed a single time. The top ten hold 0.35% to 0.45% of the sample.

The rearranged segments are TRBV13 and TRBJ2-4; tentative D gene TRBD1, with 6 bases matching. This sequence was found in a man aged 18 to 29 in good health. Some clones in this sample may be carry-over from other donors' samples. What was sequenced was naive CD4+ T cells from PBMCs. The cell subset or site label, read with the paper, signifies: CD45RA+ positively selected. The nucleotide sequence is given as TGTGCCAGCAGCGCTAAGACAGGAGGAAACATTCAGTACTTC. Its coded protein is CASSAKTGGNIQYF. Extended through the reference TRBV13 and TRBJ2-4 proteins, this CDR3 yields the full variable domain: AAGVIQSPRHLIKEKRETATLKCYPIPRHDTVYWYQQGPGQDPQFLISFYEKMQSDKGSIPDRFSAQQFSDYHSELNMSSLELGDSALYFCASSAKTGGNIQYFGAGTRLSVL.